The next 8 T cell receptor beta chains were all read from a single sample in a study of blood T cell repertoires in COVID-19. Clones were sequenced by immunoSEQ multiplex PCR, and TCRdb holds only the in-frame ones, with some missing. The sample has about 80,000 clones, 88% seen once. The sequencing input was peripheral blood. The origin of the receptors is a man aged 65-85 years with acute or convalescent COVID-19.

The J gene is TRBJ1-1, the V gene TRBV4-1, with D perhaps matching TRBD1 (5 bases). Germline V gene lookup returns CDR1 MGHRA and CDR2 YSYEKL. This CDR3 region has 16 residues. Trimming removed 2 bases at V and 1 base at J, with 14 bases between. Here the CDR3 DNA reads TGCGCCAGCAGCCAAACCAACAGGCCCACGAACACTGAAGCTTTCTTT. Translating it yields CASSQTNRPTNTEAFF.

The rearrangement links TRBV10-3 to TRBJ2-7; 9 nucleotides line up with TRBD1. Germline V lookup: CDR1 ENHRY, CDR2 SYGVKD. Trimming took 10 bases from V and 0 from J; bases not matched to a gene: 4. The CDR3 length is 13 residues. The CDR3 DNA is TGTGCCAGCGACAGGGGGGGCTCCTACGAGCAGTACTTC. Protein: CASDRGGSYEQYF.

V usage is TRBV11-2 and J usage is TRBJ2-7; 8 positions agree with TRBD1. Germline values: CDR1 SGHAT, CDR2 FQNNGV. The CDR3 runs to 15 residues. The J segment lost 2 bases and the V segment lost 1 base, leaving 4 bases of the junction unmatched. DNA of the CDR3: TGTGCCAGCAGCTTAGTGTCAGGGGGCGCCTACGAGCAGTACTTC. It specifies CASSLVSGGAYEQYF.

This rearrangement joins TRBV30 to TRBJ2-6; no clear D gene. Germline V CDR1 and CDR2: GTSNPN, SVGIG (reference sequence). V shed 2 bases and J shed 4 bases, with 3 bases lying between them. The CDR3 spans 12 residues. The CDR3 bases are TGTGCCTGGAGTTCGGGGGCCAACGTCCTGACTTTC. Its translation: CAWSSGANVLTF.

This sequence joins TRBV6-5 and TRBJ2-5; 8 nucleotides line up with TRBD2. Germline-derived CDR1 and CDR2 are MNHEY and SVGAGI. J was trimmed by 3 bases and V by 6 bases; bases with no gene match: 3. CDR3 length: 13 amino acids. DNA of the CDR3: TGTGCCAGCAGCCGGGGGGGGGAAGAGACCCAGTACTTC. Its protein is CASSRGGEETQYF.

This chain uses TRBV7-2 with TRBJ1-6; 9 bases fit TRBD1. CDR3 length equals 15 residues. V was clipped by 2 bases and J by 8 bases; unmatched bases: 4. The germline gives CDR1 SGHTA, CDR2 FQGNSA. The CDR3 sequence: CASSLTGGEDSPLHF. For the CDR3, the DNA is TGTGCCAGCAGCTTAACAGGGGGCGAAGATTCACCCCTCCACTTT.

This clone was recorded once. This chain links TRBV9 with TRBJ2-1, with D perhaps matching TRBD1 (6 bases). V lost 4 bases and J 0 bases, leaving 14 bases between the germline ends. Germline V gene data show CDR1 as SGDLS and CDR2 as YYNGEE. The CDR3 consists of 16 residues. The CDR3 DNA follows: TGTGCCAGCAGCCCCTCCTCGGACAGCTCCTACAATGAGCAGTTCTTC. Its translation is CASSPSSDSSYNEQFF.

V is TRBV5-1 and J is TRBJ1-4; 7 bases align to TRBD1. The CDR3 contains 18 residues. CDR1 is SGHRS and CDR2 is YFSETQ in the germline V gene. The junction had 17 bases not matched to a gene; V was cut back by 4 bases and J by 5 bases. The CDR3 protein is CASSLSPDRVYQNEKLFF. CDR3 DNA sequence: TGCGCCAGCAGCCTTTCCCCCGACAGGGTATATCAAAATGAAAAACTGTTTTTT.